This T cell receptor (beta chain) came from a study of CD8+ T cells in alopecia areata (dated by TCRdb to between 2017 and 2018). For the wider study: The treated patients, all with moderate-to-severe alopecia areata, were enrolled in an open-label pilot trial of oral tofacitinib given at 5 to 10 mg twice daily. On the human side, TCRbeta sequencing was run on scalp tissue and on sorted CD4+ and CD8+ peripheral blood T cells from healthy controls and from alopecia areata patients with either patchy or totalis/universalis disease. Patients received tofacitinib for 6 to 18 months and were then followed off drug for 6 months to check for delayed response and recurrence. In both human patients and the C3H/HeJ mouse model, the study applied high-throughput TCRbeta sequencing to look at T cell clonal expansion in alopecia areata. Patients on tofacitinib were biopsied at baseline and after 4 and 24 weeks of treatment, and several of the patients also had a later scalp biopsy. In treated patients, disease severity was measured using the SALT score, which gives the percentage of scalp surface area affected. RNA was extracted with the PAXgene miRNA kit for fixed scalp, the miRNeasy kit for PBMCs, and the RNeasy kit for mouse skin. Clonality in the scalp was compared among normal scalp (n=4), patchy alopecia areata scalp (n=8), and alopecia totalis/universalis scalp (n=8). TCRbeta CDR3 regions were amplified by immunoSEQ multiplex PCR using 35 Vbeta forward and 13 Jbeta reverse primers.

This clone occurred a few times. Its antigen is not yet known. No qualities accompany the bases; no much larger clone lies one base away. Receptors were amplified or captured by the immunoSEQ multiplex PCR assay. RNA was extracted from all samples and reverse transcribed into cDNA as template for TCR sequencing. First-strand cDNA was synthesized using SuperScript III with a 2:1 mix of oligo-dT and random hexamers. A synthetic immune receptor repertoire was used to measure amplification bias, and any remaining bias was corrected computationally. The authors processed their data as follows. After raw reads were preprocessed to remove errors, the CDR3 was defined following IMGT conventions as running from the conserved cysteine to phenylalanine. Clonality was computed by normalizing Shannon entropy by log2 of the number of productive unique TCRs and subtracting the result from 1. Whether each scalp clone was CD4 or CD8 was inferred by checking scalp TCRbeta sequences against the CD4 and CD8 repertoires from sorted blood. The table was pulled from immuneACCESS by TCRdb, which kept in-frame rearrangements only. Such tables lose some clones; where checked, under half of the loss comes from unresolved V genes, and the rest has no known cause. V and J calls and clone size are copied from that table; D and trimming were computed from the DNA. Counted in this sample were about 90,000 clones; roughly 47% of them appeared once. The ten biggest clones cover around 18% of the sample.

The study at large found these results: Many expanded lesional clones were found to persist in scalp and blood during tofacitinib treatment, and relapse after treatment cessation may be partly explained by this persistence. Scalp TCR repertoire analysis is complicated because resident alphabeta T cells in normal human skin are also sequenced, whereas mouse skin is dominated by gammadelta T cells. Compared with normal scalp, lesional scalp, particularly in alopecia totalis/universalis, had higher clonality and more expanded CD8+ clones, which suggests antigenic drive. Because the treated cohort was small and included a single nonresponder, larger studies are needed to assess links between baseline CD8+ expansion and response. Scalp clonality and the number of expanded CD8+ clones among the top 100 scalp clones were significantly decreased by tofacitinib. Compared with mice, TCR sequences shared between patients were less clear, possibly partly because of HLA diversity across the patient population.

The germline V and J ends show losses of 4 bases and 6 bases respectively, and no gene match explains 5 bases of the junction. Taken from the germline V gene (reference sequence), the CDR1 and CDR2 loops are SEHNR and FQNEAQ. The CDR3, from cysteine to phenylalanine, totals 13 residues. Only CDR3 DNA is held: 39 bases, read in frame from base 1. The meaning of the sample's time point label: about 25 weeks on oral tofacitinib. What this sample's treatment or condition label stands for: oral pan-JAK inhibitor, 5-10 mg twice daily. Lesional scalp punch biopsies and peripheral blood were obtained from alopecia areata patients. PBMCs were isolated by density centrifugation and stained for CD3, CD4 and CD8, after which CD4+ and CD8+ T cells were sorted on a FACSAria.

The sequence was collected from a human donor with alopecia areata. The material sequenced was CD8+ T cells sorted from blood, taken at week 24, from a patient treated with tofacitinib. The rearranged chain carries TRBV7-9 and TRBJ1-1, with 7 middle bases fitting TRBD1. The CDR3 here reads CASSSGTAAEAFF. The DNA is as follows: TGTGCCAGCAGCTCCGGGACAGCAGCTGAAGCTTTCTTT.